These T cell receptor beta chains were read from a single sample in a study of regulatory T cells in long-lasting Graves disease. Each CDR3 protein gets one entry after TCRdb re-called the multiplex PCR reads with MiXCR. The repertoire has under 250,000 distinct CDR3 sequences, 20% to 25% of them found once; the top ten carry around 14%. Sequenced here: peripheral blood mononuclear cells (PBMCs), sampled at new diagnosis, from a patient treated with antithyroid drugs. The origin of the receptors is a female donor with Graves disease. The CDR3 runs from the conserved cysteine through the conserved F or W. D genes are given only for firm matches. Rows may omit the clone size; those that give it use once, few, many or a size class.

v_call,j_call,d_call,clone_size,cdr3_aa
TRBV28,TRBJ1-2,-,-,CASGRRGYGYTF
TRBV3-1,TRBJ1-1,-,-,CASSQVTDTEAFF
TRBV10-3,TRBJ2-3,TRBD1,many,CAISGFDRDADTQYF
TRBV11-2,TRBJ2-3,-,medium-sized,CASSLGRQRRTDTQYF
TRBV13,TRBJ1-1,TRBD1,many,CASTRSEGGRTEAFF
TRBV28,TRBJ1-2,TRBD1,many,CASSHGQGAFGYTF
TRBV19,TRBJ1-1,TRBD1,few,CASSATGGGLVAFF
TRBV7-9,TRBJ2-7,TRBD2,many,CASSPGLAGPYEQYF
TRBV6-2/TRBV6-3,TRBJ2-1,-,few,CASKKIQGEEQFF
TRBV20-1,TRBJ2-1,TRBD2,many,CSASGRQYNEQFF
TRBV29-1,TRBJ2-5,TRBD2,many,CSGTSGGGWETQYF
TRBV9,TRBJ2-5,TRBD1,many,CASSVHGGGQGGIETQYF
TRBV20-1,TRBJ2-1,TRBD2,many,CSARVPPSSGGNNNEQFF
TRBV11-2,TRBJ2-1,TRBD2,many,CASSLGTSGGGFF
TRBV9,TRBJ2-5,-,-,CASSGGPWETQYF
TRBV5-1,TRBJ1-2,-,many,CASNVLDHREGYTF
TRBV29-1,TRBJ1-2,-,-,CSAETANYGYTF
TRBV29-1,TRBJ2-1,-,many,CSVLPSPLINNEQFF
TRBV9,TRBJ2-1,TRBD1,-,CASSVMARAGGVNEQFF
TRBV19,TRBJ2-2,TRBD2,few,CASRSGGNTGELFF
TRBV5-8,TRBJ2-1,TRBD2,many,CASSLGAWTSGGAVGEQFF
TRBV4-3,TRBJ1-2,TRBD1,-,CASSQELSVRGRDGYTF
TRBV10-2,TRBJ2-1,-,-,CASTDFYNEQFF
TRBV12-3/TRBV12-4,TRBJ2-3,-,once,CASSLKRTDTQYF
TRBV12-3/TRBV12-4,TRBJ2-1,TRBD2,-,CASSLGGLAGGVEQFF
TRBV10-2,TRBJ2-1,TRBD1,-,CASSTGTGVIGQFF
TRBV2,TRBJ1-2,-,many,CASRVDSSYGYTF
TRBV4-1,TRBJ2-7,-,many,CASSQENREGEQYF
TRBV7-2,TRBJ2-2,TRBD2,many,CASSPLGLAGAGELFF
TRBV20-1,TRBJ1-2,-,many,CSATNGLGYTF
TRBV5-1,TRBJ2-5,-,many,CASSGGELETQYF
TRBV12-3/TRBV12-4,TRBJ2-2,TRBD2,many,CASSFGTSGGKGELFF
TRBV7-6,TRBJ2-3,-,many,CASSRPGGEFTDTQYF
TRBV6-2/TRBV6-3,TRBJ2-7,TRBD1,many,CASRSPGTGGYEQYF
TRBV12-3/TRBV12-4,TRBJ2-7,-,few,CASSSFYYEQYF
TRBV5-1,TRBJ1-2,-,many,CASSSSPQGGYGYTF
TRBV7-9,TRBJ2-1,TRBD2,-,CASSLAGRLAGVPLGEQFF
TRBV3-2,TRBJ1-2,-,-,CASAGSNYGYTF
TRBV29-1,TRBJ2-1,TRBD2,few,CSVELKGLAGFGEQFF
TRBV11-2,TRBJ2-3,TRBD2,many,CASSLVGSSGVGDTQYF
TRBV28,TRBJ2-7,TRBD2,many,CASSPGGEDSYEQYF
TRBV11-3,TRBJ1-1,-,many,CASSMGQMNTEAFF
TRBV20-1,TRBJ1-1,-,once,CSARWRGNEAFF
TRBV2,TRBJ2-5,-,many,CASSGGRNQETQYF
TRBV9,TRBJ2-7,TRBD1,many,CASSVGDGQGEKQYF
TRBV10-3,TRBJ1-2,TRBD1,many,CAISQGQGANYGYTF
TRBV9,TRBJ1-2,TRBD1,-,CASSRLQGSGGYTF
TRBV28,TRBJ2-5,TRBD2,many,CASSGGGETQYF
TRBV3-1,TRBJ2-2,-,many,CASSQERGLNTGELFF
TRBV7-2,TRBJ1-6,TRBD1,many,CASSPPRGRNSPLHF
TRBV19,TRBJ1-4,-,-,CASSIGGTLNEKLFF